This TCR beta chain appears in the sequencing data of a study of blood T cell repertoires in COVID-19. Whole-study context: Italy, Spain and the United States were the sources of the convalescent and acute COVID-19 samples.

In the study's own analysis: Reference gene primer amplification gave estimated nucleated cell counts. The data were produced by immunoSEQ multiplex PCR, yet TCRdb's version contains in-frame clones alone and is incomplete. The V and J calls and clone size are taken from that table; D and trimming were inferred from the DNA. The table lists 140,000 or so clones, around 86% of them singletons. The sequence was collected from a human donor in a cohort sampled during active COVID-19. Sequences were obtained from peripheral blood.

CDR3 nucleotide sequence: TGTGCCAGCAGCCCACCCACGAGGGGGCAAGAGACCCAGTACTTC. Translated, it gives CASSPPTRGQETQYF. The V call is TRBV7-2, the J call TRBJ2-5; the D gene is possibly TRBD1 (6 bases). This CDR3 comprises 15 residues. Germline V gene sequence: CDR1 SGHTA, CDR2 FQGNSA. The ends were cut back, 5 bases at V and 2 bases at J, with 15 bases in the middle.